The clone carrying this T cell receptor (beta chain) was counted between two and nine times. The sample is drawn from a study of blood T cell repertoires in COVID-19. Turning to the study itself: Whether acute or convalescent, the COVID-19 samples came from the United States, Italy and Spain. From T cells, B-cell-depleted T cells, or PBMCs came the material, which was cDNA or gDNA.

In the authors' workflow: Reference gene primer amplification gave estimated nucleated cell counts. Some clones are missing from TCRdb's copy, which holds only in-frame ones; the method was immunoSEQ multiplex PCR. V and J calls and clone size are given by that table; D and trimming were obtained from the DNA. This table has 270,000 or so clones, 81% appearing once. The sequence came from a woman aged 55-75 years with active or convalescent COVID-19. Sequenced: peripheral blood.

This CDR3 reads CASSQDVESYGYTF. CDR3 DNA sequence: TGCGCCAGCAGCCAAGATGTGGAGTCCTATGGCTACACCTTC. The rearrangement links TRBV4-3 to TRBJ1-2; D is unresolved. The CDR3 loop spans 14 amino acids. The V gene's germline CDR1 is LGHNA and CDR2 YSLEER. The V end was cut by 0 bases, the J end by 4 bases, with 9 bases between.